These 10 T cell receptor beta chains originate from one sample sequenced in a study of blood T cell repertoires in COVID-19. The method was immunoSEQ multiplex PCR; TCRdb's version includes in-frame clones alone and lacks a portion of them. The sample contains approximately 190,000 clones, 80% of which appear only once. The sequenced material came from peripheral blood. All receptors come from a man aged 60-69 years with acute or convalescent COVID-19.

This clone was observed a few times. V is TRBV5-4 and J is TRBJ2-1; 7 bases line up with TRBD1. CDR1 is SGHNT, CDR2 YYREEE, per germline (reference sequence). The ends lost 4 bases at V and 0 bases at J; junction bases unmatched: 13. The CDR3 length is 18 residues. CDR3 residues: CASSVGGPGHSSYNEQFF. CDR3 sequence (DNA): TGTGCCAGCAGCGTAGGGGGCCCGGGACACAGCTCCTACAATGAGCAGTTCTTC.

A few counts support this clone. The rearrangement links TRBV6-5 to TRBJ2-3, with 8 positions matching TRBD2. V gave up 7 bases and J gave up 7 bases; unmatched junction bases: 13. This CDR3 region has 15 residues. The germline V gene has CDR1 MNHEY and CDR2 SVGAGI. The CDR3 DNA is TGTGCCAGCACCCTAGCGGCTAGCGGGCGACATACGCAGTATTTT. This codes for CASTLAASGRHTQYF.

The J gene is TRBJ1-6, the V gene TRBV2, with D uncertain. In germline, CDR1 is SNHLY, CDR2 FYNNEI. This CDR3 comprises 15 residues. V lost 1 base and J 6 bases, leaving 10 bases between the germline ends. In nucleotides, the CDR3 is TGTGCCAGCAGTGAAGGGTGGACTAGTAATTCACCCCTCCACTTT. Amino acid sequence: CASSEGWTSNSPLHF.

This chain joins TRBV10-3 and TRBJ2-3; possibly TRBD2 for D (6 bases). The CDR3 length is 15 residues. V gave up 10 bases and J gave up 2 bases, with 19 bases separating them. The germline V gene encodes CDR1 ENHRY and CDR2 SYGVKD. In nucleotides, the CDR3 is TGTGCCACCTATCCCCCGGGAGATAACACAGATACGCAGTATTTT. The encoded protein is CATYPPGDNTDTQYF.

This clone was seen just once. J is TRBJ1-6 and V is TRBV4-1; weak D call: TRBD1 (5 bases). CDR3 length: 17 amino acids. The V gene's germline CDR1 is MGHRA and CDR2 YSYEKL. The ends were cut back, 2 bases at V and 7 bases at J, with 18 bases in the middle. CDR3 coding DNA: TGCGCCAGCAGCCAACGATCAGACAGCCGTACGAATTCACCCCTCCACTTT. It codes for CASSQRSDSRTNSPLHF.

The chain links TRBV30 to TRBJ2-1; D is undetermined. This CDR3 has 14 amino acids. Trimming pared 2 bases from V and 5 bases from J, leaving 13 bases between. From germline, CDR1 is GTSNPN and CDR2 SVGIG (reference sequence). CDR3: CAWSMAPTNNEQFF. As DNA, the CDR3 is TGTGCCTGGAGTATGGCCCCCACCAACAATGAGCAGTTCTTC.

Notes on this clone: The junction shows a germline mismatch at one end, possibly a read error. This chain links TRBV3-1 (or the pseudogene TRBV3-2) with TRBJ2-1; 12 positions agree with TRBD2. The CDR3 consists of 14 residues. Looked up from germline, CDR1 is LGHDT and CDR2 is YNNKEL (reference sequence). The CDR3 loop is CASSPESGLAGGIF. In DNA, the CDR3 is TGTGCCAGCAGCCCGGAATCGGGACTAGCGGGTGGTATCTTC.

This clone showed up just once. The CDR3 sequence: CASSELGQGQPQHF. The CDR3 DNA reads TGTGCCAGCAGTGAATTGGGACAGGGTCAGCCCCAGCATTTT. V gene TRBV6-1 combines with J gene TRBJ1-5, with 9 bases fitting TRBD1. The V gene's germline CDR1 is MNHNS and CDR2 SASEGT. With 2 bases clipped from V and 6 bases from J, the junction kept 2 bases outside the gene matches. This CDR3 is 14 amino acids long.

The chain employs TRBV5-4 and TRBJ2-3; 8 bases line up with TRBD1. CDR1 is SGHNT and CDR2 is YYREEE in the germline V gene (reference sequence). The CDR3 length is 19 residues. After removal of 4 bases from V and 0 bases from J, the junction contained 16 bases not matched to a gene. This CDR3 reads CASSPTPWQGAASTDTQYF. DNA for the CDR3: TGTGCCAGCAGCCCCACCCCTTGGCAGGGGGCGGCTAGCACAGATACGCAGTATTTT.

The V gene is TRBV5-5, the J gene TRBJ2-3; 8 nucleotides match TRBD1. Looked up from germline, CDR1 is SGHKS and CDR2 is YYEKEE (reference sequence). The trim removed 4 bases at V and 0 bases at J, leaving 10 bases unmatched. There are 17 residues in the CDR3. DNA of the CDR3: TGTGCCAGCAGCCCGAGGAGCGACAGGGGTAGCACAGATACGCAGTATTTT. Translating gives CASSPRSDRGSTDTQYF.